This TCR beta chain originates from a study of response to subunit inactivated influenza vaccine. Study-wide points: There was a suggestion from the authors that each seasonal influenza vaccination recruits few new T cells.

Each CDR3 protein is one row after TCRdb ran MiXCR on the RT-PCR reads. The sample yields hundreds of thousands of distinct CDR3 sequences, around a sixth seen once. This clonotype was counted between two and nine times. Its antigen is still unknown. Germline CDR1 reads MNHEY; CDR2 reads SMNVEV (reference sequence). The CDR3 totals 15 residues. V was cut by 8 bases and J by 4 bases, with 18 bases left in between. The receptor was isolated from a man aged 50-60 years who received an inactivated influenza vaccine. The sequencing here drew on PBMCs from blood, taken around 5 days after vaccination. The chain is built from TRBV27 and TRBJ1-3; tentatively, D is TRBD1 (5 bases). The chain's CDR3 is CASRRGALDGNTIYF. The CDR3 DNA follows: TGTGCCAGCCGCCGCGGGGCTTTGGACGGAAACACCATATATTTT.